This paragraph reports one T cell receptor (beta chain). Profiled with immunoSEQ multiplex PCR; TCRdb holds only in-frame clones, not every one. Of 150,000 to 250,000 clones in the sample, over 60% were seen once. This specimen belongs to a study of cytotoxic CD8 clonotypes in ibrutinib-treated CLL. In the study overall: Responses comprised 25 or so partial and 2 complete; at median roughly 66 months, approximately 15 remained remitted and some 12 progressed.

CDR3 length: 15 amino acids. The J segment lost 1 base and the V segment lost 6 bases, leaving 7 bases of the junction unmatched. Germline V gene sequence: CDR1 KGHSH, CDR2 LQKENI. The sequence derives from a human donor with chronic lymphocytic leukemia. The chain links TRBV18 to TRBJ2-3, with 7 bases identical to TRBD1. This material consisted of PBMCs, taken after 24 months of ibrutinib treatment. The CDR3 sequence: CASSRSGTGTDTQYF. The CDR3 coding sequence is TGTGCCAGCTCTCGATCCGGGACAGGCACAGATACGCAGTATTTT.